This T cell receptor beta chain was sequenced during a study of cytomegalovirus exposure and HLA in healthy donors. Study details: T cells numbering approximately 170 million yielded some 110 million unique TCR beta sequences in an earlier analysis. Early on, a data release was issued that held roughly 80 million unique TCRs from HLA-typed donors.

Germline CDR1 PRHDT, CDR2 FYEKMQ (reference sequence). The germline V and J ends were trimmed by 5 bases and 8 bases, with 15 bases remaining between them. The CDR3 has 14 amino acids. This clone has just one count. The antigen remains undetermined. The PCR had 60 Vbeta and 13 Jbeta primers. The repertoire was sequenced with immunoSEQ multiplex PCR; TCRdb's copy has only in-frame clones and lacks some. The sample yields some 120,000 clones, approximately 70% seen once. General observations from the study: Indistinguishable V segments such as TRBV6-2 and TRBV6-3 were excluded. Rates of TCR association differed by HLA locus in a later analysis, with DRB1 highest and HLA-C lowest.

The sample consisted of PBMCs. The TCR originated in a woman aged 25 to 39 in good health and CMV-seronegative. The V and J genes are TRBV13 and TRBJ2-2; D gene ambiguous. CDR3 region: CASSLNPLAGELFF. The CDR3 nucleotides read TGTGCCAGCAGCCTTAATCCTTTAGCAGGGGAGCTGTTTTTT. Combining the CDR3 with reference TRBV13 and TRBJ2-2 gives the whole variable domain AAGVIQSPRHLIKEKRETATLKCYPIPRHDTVYWYQQGPGQDPQFLISFYEKMQSDKGSIPDRFSAQQFSDYHSELNMSSLELGDSALYFCASSLNPLAGELFFGEGSRLTVL.